The entry below describes one TCR beta chain. Its antigen is not identified. Trimming pared 3 bases from V and 0 bases from J, leaving 4 bases between. Germline V gene data show CDR1 as MRHNA and CDR2 as SNTAGT. The CDR3 extends over 13 amino acids. Repertoires were generated with immunoSEQ multiplex PCR, while TCRdb's copy carries only in-frame clones and drops some. The sample yields 100,000 to 120,000 clones, roughly 90% seen once. This specimen comes from a study of cytomegalovirus exposure and HLA in healthy donors. Notes on the study in general: Within the 100 to 150 validation repertoires, first-cohort TCR clusters tended to co-occur, according to a later analysis.

The sequencing sample was made of PBMCs. The receptor's source is a young woman in good health and CMV-seropositive. This chain connects TRBV6-4 to TRBJ2-3; D is undetermined. This CDR3 reads CASSEASTDTQYF. The DNA for the CDR3 is TGTGCCAGCAGTGAGGCTAGCACAGATACGCAGTATTTT.